This T cell receptor (beta chain) originates from a study of CD8 T cells in Susac syndrome. J lost 2 bases, V lost 5 bases, and 5 bases had no gene match. Germline-derived CDR1 and CDR2 are SGHTA and FQGNSA. This CDR3 has 15 residues. cDNA came from about 0.51 to 1 ug RNA primed by random hexamers. TCRdb passed the immunoSEQ multiplex PCR reads through MiXCR, listing each CDR3 protein once. The sample lists 75,000 to 80,000 distinct CDR3 sequences, 94% occurring once. Specimen: CD8+ T cells from PBMCs. The J gene is TRBJ2-1, the V gene TRBV7-2, with TRBD2 matching over 8 bases. The receptor comes from a human donor with Susac syndrome. CDR3 sequence: CASSAPGGPYNEQFF. CDR3 nucleotide sequence: TGTGCCAGCAGCGCCCCGGGGGGGCCCTACAATGAGCAGTTCTTC.